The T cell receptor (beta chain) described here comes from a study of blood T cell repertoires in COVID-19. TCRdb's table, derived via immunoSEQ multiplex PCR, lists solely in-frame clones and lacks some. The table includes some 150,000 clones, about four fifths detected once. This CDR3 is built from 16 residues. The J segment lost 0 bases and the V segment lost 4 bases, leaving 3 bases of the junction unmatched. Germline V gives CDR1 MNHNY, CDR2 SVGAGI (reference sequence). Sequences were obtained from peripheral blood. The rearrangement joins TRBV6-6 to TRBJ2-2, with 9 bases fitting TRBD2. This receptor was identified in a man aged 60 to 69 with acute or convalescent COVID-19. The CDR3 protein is CASSFIAGANTGELFF. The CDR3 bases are TGTGCCAGCAGTTTCATAGCGGGGGCGAACACCGGGGAGCTGTTTTTT.